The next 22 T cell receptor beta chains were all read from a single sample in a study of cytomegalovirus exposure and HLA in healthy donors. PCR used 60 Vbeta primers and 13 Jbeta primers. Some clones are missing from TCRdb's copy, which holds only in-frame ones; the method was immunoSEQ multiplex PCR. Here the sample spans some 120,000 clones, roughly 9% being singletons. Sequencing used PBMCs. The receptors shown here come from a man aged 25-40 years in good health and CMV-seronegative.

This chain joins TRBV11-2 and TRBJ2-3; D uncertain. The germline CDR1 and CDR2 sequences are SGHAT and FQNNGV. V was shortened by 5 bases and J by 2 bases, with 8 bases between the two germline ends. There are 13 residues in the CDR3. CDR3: CASSTKVTDTQYF. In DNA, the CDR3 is TGTGCCAGCAGCACAAAAGTCACAGATACGCAGTATTTT.

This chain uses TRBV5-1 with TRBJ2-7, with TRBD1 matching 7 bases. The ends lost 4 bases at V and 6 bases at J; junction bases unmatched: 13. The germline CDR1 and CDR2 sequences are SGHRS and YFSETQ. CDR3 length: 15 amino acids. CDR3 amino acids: CASSDQGVKLGEQYF. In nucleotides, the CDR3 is TGCGCCAGCAGCGACCAGGGGGTCAAATTGGGCGAGCAGTACTTC.

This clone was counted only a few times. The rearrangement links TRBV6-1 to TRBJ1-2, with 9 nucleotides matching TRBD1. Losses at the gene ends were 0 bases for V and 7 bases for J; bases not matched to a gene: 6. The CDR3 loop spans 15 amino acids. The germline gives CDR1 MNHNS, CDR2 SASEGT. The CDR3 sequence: CASSEAGTGLSGYTF. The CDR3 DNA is TGTGCCAGCAGTGAAGCCGGGACAGGGTTATCTGGCTACACCTTC.

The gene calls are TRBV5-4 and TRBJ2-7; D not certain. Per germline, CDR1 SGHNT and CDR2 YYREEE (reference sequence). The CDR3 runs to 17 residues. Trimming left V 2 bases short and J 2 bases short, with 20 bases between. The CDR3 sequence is CASSFSPRLQLTYEQYF. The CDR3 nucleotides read TGTGCCAGCAGCTTTTCCCCTAGACTGCAGTTAACCTACGAGCAGTACTTC. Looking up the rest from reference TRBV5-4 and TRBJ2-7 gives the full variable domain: ETGVTQSPTHLIKTRGQQVTLRCSSQSGHNTVSWYQQALGQGPQFIFQYYREEENGRGNFPPRFSGLQFPNYSSELNVNALELDDSALYLCASSFSPRLQLTYEQYFGPGTRLTVT.

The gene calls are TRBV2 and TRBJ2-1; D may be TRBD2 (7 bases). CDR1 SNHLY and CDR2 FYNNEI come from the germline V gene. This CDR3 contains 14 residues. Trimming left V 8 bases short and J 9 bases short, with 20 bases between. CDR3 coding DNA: TGTGCCAGCCGGGGAGGGGGGGGATTTGGTGAGCAGTTCTTC. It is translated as CASRGGGGFGEQFF.

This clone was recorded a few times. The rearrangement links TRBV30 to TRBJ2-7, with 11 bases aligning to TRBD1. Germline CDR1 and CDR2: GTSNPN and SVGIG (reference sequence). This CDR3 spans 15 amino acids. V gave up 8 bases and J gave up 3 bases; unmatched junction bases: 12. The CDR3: CAALRIGTGGYEQYF. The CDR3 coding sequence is TGTGCCGCACTCAGGATCGGGACAGGGGGCTACGAGCAGTACTTC.

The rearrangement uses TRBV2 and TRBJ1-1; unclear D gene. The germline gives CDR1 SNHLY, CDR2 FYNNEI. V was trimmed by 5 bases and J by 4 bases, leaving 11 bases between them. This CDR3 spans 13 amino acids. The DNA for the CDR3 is TGTGCCAGCAGTACAGAGTTTATCACTGAAGCTTTCTTT. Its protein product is CASSTEFITEAFF.

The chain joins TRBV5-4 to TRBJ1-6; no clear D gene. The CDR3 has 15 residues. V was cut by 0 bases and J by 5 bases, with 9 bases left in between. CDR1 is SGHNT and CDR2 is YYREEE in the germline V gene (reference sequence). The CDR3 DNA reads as TGTGCCAGCAGCTTGGGCAGTACAGATAATTCACCCCTCCACTTT. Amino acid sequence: CASSLGSTDNSPLHF.

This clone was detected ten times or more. CDR3 protein: CASSDTGGSTDTQYF. The CDR3 DNA follows: TGTGCCAGCAGTGACACGGGGGGATCCACAGATACGCAGTATTTT. The V gene is TRBV6-4, the J gene TRBJ2-3; 7 nucleotides line up with TRBD2. After removal of 2 bases from V and 2 bases from J, the junction contained 4 bases not matched to a gene. Germline assignment: CDR1 MRHNA and CDR2 SNTAGT. The CDR3 length is 15 residues.

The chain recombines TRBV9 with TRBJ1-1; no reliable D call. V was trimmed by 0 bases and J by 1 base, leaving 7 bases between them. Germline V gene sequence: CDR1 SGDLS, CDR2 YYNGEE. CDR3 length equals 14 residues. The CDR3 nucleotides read TGTGCCAGCAGCGTAGAGGGAGAGAACACTGAAGCTTTCTTT. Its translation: CASSVEGENTEAFF.

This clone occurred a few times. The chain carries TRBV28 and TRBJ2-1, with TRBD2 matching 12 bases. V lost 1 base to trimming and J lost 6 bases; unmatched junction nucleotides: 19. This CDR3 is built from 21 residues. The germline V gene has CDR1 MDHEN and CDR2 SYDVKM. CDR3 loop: CASSLYFGGVAASGRANEQFF. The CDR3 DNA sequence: TGTGCCAGCAGTTTATACTTCGGGGGAGTAGCGGCTAGCGGGAGGGCCAATGAGCAGTTCTTC.

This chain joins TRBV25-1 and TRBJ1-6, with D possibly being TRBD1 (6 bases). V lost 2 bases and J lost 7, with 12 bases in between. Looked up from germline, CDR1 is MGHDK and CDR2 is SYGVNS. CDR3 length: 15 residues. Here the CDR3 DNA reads TGTGCCAGCAGTGAAGGGGGGGCGGACAATTCACCCCTCCACTTT. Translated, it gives CASSEGGADNSPLHF.

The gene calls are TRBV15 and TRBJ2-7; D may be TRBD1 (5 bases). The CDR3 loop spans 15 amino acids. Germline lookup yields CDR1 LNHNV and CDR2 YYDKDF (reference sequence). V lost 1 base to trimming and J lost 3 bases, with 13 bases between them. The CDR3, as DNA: TGTGCCACCAGCAGAGGTCGGAGAACAGGCTACGAGCAGTACTTC. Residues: CATSRGRRTGYEQYF.

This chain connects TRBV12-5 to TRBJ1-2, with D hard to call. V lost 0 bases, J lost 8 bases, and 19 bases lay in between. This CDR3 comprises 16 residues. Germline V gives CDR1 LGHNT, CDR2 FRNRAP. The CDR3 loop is CASGLVLTAGSLGYTF. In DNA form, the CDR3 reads TGTGCTAGTGGTTTGGTACTAACAGCGGGGTCGCTCGGCTACACCTTC.

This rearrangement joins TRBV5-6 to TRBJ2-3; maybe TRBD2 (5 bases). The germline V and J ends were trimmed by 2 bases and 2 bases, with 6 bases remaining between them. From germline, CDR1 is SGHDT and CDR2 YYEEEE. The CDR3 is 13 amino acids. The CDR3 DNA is TGTGCCAGCAGCTTCGGGGACACAGATACGCAGTATTTT. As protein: CASSFGDTDTQYF.

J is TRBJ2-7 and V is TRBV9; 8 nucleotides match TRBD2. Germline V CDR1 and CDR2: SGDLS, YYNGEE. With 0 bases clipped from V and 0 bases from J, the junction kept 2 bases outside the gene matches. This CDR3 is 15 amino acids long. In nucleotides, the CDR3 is TGTGCCAGCAGCGTAGGAGCGGGAGCCTCCTACGAGCAGTACTTC. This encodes CASSVGAGASYEQYF.

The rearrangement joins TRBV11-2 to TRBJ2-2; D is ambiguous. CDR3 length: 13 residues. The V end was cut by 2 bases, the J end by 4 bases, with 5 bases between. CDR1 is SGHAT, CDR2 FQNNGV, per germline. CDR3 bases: TGTGCCAGCAGCTTACGAGCCACCGGGGAGCTGTTTTTT. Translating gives CASSLRATGELFF.

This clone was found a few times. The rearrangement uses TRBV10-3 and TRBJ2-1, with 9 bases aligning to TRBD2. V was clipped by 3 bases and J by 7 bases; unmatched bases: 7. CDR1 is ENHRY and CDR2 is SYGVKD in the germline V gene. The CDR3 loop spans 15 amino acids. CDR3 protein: CAISDELAGLNEQFF. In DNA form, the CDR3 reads TGTGCCATCAGTGACGAACTAGCGGGTCTTAATGAGCAGTTCTTC.

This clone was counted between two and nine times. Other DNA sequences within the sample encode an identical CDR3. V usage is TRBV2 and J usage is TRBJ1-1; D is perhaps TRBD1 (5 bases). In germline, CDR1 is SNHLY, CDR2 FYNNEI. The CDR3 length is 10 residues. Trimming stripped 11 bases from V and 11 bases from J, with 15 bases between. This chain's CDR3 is CALGGLEAFF. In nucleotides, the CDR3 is TGTGCCCTCGGGGGTCTTGAGGCTTTCTTT.

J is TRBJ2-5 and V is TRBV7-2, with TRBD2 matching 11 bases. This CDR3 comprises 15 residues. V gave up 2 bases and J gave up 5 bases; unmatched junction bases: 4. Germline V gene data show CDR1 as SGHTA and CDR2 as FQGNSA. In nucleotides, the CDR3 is TGTGCCAGCAGCTTATTAGCGGGGGGGCCGGAGACCCAGTACTTC. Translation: CASSLLAGGPETQYF.

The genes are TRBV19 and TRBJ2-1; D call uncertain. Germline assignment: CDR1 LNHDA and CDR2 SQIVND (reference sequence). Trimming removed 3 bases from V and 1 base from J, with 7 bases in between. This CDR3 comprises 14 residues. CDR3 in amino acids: CASSIRISYNEQFF. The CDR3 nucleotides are TGTGCCAGTAGTATCCGTATTTCCTACAATGAGCAGTTCTTC.

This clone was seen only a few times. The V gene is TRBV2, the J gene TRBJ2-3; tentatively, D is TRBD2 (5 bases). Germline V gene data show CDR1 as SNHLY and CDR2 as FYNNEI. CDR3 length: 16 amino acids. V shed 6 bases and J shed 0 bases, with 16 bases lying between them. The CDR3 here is CASSGGLSYSTDTQYF. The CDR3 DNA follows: TGTGCCAGCAGCGGAGGACTTTCCTACAGCACAGATACGCAGTATTTT.